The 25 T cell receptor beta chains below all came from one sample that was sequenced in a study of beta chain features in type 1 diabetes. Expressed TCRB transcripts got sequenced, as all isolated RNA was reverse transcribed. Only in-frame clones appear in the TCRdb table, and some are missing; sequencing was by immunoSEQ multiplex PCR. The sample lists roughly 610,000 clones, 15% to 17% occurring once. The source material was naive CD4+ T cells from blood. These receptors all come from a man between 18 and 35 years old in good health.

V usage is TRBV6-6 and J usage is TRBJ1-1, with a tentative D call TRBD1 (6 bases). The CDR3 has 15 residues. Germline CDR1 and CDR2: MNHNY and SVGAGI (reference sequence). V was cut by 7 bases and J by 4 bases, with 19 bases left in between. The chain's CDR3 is CASKTGHAWPTEAFF. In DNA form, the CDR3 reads TGTGCCAGCAAAACGGGACATGCGTGGCCCACTGAAGCTTTCTTT.

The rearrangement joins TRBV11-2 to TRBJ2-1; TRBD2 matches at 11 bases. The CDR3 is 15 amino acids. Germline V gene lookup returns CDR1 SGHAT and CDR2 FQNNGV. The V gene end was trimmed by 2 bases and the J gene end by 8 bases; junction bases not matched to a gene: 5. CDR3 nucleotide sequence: TGTGCCAGCAGCTTAATGACTAGCGGGGTTCATGAGCAGTTCTTC. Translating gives CASSLMTSGVHEQFF.

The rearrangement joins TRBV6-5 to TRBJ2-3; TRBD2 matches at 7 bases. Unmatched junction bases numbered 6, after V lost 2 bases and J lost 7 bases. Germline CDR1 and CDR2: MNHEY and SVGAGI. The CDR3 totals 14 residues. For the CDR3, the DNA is TGTGCCAGCAGTTACGTGGCGGGAGCAAATACGCAGTATTTT. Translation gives CASSYVAGANTQYF.

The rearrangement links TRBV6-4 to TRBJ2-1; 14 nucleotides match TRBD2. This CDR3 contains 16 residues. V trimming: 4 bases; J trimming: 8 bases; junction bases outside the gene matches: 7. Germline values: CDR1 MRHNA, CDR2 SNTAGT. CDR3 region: CASSVRLAGGWDEQFF. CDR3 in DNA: TGTGCCAGCAGTGTTCGACTAGCGGGAGGGTGGGATGAGCAGTTCTTC.

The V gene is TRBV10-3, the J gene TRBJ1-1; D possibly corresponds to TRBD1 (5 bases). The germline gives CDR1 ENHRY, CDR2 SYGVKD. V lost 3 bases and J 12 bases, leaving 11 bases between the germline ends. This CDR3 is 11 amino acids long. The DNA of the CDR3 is TGTGCCATCAGTGATCAGGGAAGGACTTTCTTT. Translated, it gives CAISDQGRTFF.

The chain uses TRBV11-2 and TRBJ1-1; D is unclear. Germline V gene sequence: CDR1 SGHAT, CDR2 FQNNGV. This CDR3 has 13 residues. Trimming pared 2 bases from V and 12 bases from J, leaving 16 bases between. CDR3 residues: CASSLTGTTSTFF. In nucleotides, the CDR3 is TGTGCCAGCAGCTTAACCGGTACTACCTCAACTTTCTTT.

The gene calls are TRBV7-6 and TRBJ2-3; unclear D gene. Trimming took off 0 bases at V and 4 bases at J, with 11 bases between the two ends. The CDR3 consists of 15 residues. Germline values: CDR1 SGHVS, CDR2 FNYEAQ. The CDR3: CASSLARTQADTQYF. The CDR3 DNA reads TGTGCCAGCAGCTTAGCGCGTACCCAGGCAGATACGCAGTATTTT.

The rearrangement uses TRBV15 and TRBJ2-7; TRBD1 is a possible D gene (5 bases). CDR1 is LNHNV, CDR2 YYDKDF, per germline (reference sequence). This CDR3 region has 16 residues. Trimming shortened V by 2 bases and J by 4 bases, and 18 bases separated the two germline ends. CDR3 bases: TGTGCCACCAGCAGATATTTAGGGGTTCTGCTATACGAGCAGTACTTC. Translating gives CATSRYLGVLLYEQYF.

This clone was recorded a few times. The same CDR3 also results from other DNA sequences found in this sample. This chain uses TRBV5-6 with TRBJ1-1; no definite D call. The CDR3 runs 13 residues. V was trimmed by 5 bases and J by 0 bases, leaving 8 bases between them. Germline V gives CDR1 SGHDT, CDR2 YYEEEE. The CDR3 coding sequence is TGTGCCAGCAGTTTAGGAGTGAACACTGAAGCTTTCTTT. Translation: CASSLGVNTEAFF.

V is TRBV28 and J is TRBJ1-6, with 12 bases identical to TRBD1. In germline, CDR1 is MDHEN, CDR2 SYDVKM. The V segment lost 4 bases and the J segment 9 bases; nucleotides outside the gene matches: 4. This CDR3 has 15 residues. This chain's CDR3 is CASSWDRGLSSPLHF. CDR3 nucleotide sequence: TGTGCCAGCAGTTGGGACAGGGGGCTTAGTTCACCCCTCCACTTT.

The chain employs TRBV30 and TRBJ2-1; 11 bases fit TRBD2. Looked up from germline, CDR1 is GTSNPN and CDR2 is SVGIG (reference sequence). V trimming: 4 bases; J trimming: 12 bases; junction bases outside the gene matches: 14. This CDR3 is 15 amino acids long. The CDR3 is CAWMAGLAGFRGQFF. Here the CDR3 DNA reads TGTGCCTGGATGGCAGGACTAGCGGGCTTTCGAGGGCAGTTCTTC.

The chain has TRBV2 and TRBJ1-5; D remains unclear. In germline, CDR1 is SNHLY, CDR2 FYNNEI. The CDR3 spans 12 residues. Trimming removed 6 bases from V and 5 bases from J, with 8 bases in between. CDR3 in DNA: TGTGCCAGCAGGGGTTCCGATCAGCCCCAGCATTTT. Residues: CASRGSDQPQHF.

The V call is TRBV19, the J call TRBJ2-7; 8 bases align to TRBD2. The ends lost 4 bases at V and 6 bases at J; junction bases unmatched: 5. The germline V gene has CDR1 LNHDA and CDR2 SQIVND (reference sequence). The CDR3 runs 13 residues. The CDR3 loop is CASSKGGRTEQYF. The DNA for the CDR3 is TGTGCCAGTAGTAAGGGCGGGAGGACCGAGCAGTACTTC.

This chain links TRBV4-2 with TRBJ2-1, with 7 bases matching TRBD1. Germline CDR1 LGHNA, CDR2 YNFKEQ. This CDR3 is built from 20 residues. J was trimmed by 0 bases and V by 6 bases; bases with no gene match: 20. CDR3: CASRPSTGSFSLSSYNEQFF. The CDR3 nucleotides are TGTGCCAGCAGGCCCTCGACAGGGAGTTTCTCCCTTAGCTCCTACAATGAGCAGTTCTTC.

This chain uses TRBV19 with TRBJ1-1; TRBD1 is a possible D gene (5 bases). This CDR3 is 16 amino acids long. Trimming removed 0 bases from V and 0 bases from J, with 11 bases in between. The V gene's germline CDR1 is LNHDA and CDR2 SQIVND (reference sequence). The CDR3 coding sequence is TGTGCCAGTAGTATAGATGGGGGACGGATGAACACTGAAGCTTTCTTT. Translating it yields CASSIDGGRMNTEAFF.

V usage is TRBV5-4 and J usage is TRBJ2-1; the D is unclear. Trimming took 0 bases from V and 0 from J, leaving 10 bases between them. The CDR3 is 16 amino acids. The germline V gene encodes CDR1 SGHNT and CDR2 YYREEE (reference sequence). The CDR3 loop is CASSLVPKSSYNEQFF. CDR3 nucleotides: TGTGCCAGCAGCTTGGTACCGAAAAGCTCCTACAATGAGCAGTTCTTC. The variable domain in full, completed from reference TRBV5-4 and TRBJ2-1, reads ETGVTQSPTHLIKTRGQQVTLRCSSQSGHNTVSWYQQALGQGPQFIFQYYREEENGRGNFPPRFSGLQFPNYSSELNVNALELDDSALYLCASSLVPKSSYNEQFFGPGTRLTVL.

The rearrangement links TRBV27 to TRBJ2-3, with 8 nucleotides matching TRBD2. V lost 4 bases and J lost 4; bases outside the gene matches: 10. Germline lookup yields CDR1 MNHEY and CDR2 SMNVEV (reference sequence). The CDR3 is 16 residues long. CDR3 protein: CASSSRGAGEADTQYF. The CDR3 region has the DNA TGTGCCAGCAGTTCCCGTGGAGCGGGGGAGGCAGATACGCAGTATTTT.

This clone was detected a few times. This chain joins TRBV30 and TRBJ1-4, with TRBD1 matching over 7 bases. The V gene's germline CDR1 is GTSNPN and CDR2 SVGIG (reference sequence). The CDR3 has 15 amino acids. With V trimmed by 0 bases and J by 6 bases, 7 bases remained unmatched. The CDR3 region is CAWSVPTGRDEKLFF. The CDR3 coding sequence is TGTGCCTGGAGTGTACCGACAGGGAGGGATGAAAAACTGTTTTTT.

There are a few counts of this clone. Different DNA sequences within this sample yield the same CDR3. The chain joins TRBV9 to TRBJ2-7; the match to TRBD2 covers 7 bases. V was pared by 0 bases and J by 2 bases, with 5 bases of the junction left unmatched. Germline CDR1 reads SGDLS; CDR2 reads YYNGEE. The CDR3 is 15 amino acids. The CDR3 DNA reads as TGTGCCAGCAGCGTAGGCGCTAGCGGCCCCTACGAGCAGTACTTC. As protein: CASSVGASGPYEQYF.

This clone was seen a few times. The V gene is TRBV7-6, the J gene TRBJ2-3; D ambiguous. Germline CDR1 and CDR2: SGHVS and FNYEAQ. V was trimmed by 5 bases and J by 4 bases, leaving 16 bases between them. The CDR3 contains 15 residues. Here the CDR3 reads CASSARFNGADTQYF. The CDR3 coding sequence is TGTGCCAGCAGCGCGAGATTTAATGGGGCAGATACGCAGTATTTT. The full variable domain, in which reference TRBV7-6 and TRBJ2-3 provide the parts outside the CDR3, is GAGVSQSPRYKVTKRGQDVALRCDPISGHVSLYWYRQALGQGPEFLTYFNYEAQQDKSGLPNDRFSAERPEGSISTLTIQRTEQRDSAMYRCASSARFNGADTQYFGPGTRLTVL.

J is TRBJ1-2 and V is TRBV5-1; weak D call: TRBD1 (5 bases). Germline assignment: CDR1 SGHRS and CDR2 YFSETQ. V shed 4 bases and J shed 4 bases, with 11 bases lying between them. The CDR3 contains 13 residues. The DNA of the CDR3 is TGCGCCAGCAGCGAACAGGCGTCCTATGGCTACACCTTC. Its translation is CASSEQASYGYTF.

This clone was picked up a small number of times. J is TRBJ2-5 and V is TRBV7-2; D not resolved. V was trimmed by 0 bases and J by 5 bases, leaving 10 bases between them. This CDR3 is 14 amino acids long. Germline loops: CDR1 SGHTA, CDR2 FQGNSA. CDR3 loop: CASSLASARETQYF. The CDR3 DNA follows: TGTGCCAGCAGCTTAGCGTCGGCCAGGGAGACCCAGTACTTC.

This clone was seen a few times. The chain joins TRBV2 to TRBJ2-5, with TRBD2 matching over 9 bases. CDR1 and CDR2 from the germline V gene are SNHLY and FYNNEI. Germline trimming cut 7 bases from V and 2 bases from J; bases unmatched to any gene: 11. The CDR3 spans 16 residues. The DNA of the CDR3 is TGTGCCAGCAAAAAGCAGCGGGAGGAAGGGCAAGAGACCCAGTACTTC. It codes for CASKKQREEGQETQYF.

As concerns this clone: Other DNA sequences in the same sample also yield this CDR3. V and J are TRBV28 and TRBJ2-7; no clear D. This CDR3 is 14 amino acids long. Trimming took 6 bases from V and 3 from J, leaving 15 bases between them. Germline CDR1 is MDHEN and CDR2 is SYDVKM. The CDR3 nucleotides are TGTGCCAGCAGCTTACCAGGCGGAGACTACGAGCAGTACTTC. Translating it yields CASSLPGGDYEQYF.

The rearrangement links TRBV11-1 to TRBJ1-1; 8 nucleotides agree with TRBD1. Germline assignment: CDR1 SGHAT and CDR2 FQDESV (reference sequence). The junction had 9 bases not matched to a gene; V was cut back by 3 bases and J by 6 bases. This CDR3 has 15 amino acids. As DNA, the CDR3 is TGTGCCAGCAGCTTCCTACAGGGGGTCAGTTCTGAAGCTTTCTTT. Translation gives CASSFLQGVSSEAFF.